The clone carrying this T cell receptor beta chain was observed at least ten times. Antigen: not known. For the unsorted libraries, 2 million PBMCs stored at -80 C served as input. This sample stems from a study of neurological immune-mediated disorders. Study-wide points: Across subjects, expanded clones had no CDR3 amino acid sequences in common, pointing to private repertoires in all groups.

CDR3 length: 14 amino acids. The V segment lost 6 bases and the J segment 6 bases; nucleotides outside the gene matches: 12. From germline, CDR1 is DFQATT and CDR2 SNEGSKA (reference sequence). The cDNA was synthesized by means of template-switch 5'RACE, which was carried out with 10-nucleotide random UMIs. TCRdb called the 5' RACE reads again in MiXCR, with one record for every CDR3 protein. The sample consists of 25,000 to 35,000 distinct CDR3 sequences, over 1.2% of them appearing once. The rearrangement joins TRBV20-1 to TRBJ2-3; TRBD1 matches 7 bases. The sequenced sample consisted of PBMCs. The sequence derives from a woman in her thirties with multiple sclerosis. As DNA, the CDR3 is TGCAGTGCCCCAGAGGGGGCCGCCAGGGATACGCAGTATTTT. It yields the protein CSAPEGAARDTQYF.